This T cell receptor beta chain was identified in a study of a mutant IDH1 vaccine in newly diagnosed glioma. Study-wide background: Patients were pretreated with radiotherapy, temozolomide, or both, mostly both. Study findings and constraints: The occurrence of vaccine-induced immune responses was seen in over 85% of patients.

A remark on this clone: The antigen remains undetermined.

The time point here: baseline, week 1 (first vaccination visit). Treatment denoted: pre-vaccination baseline after standard-of-care therapy. This table comes from immunoSEQ multiplex PCR, and its TCRdb copy is limited to in-frame clones, with some not included. The repertoire holds 85,000 to 100,000 clones, with 70% to 90% as singletons. This sequence was found in a woman between 45 and 60 years old with glioma. This sample comprised PBMCs, obtained from a glioma patient treated with radiotherapy, temozolomide or both.

The CDR3 bases are TGTGCCAGCTCACCGTTCCAGGGAGGGCAAGAGACCCAGTACTTC. Protein: CASSPFQGGQETQYF. The chain links TRBV18 to TRBJ2-5, with 7 bases aligning to TRBD2. Germline V lookup: CDR1 KGHSH, CDR2 LQKENI. This CDR3 comprises 15 residues. The V segment lost 3 bases and the J segment 2 bases; nucleotides outside the gene matches: 6. Variable domain in full (rest from reference TRBV18 and TRBJ2-5): NAGVMQNPRHLVRRRGQEARLRCSPMKGHSHVYWYRQLPEEGLKFMVYLQKENIIDESGMPKERFSAEFPKEGPSILRIQQVVRGDSAAYFCASSPFQGGQETQYFGPGTRLLVL.